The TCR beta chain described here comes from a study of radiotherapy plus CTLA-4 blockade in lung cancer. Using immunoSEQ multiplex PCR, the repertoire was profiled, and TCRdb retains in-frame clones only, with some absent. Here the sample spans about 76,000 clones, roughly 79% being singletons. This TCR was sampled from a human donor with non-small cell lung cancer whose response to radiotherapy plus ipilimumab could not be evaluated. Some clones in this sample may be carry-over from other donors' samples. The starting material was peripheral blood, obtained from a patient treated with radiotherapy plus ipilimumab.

This CDR3 reads CASSLGHVNEQYF. CDR3 nucleotides: TGTGCCAGCAGCCTAGGCCACGTGAACGAGCAGTACTTC. The chain employs TRBV6-5 and TRBJ2-5; D uncertain. The DNA end is more similar to TRBJ2-7, so the J call may be wrong. CDR1 and CDR2 from the germline V gene are MNHEY and SVGAGI. CDR3 length equals 13 residues.